This passage covers 32 T cell receptor beta chains from one sample sequenced in a study of siplizumab effects on memory and regulatory T cells. Repertoires were generated with immunoSEQ multiplex PCR, while TCRdb's copy carries only in-frame clones and drops some. The sample lists approximately 50,000 clones, over 85% occurring once. Material for sequencing was CD8+ T cells sorted from blood. The receptors here all came from a human donor in good health.

This rearrangement joins TRBV7-9 to TRBJ1-2; the D gene is possibly TRBD1 (5 bases). The germline V gene has CDR1 SEHNR and CDR2 FQNEAQ (reference sequence). The CDR3 runs 13 residues. V lost 4 bases and J lost 4, with 10 bases in between. CDR3 coding DNA: TGTGCCAGCAGCTCCGGGACGCTCTATGGCTACACCTTC. Protein product: CASSSGTLYGYTF.

The V gene is TRBV29-1, the J gene TRBJ2-5; D is unresolved. CDR1 is SQVTM and CDR2 is ANQGSEA in the germline V gene. The CDR3 consists of 15 residues. V shed 2 bases and J shed 4 bases, with 17 bases lying between them. The CDR3 is CSVERASRVGETQYF. The CDR3 DNA follows: TGCAGCGTTGAAAGGGCAAGTCGGGTGGGAGAGACCCAGTACTTC.

The chain links TRBV6-1 to TRBJ2-7; D is tentatively TRBD1 or TRBD2 (5 bases each). Deletions cut 6 bases from V and 0 bases from J, with 15 bases between. CDR1 MNHNS and CDR2 SASEGT come from the germline V gene. The length of the CDR3 is 15 residues. CDR3 nucleotides: TGTGCCAGCAGAGATCGGGACGGACCCTCCTACGAGCAGTACTTC. It yields the protein CASRDRDGPSYEQYF.

This chain connects TRBV5-1 to TRBJ2-1; D might be TRBD1 or TRBD2, each matching 5 bases. V was cut by 2 bases and J by 2 bases, with 14 bases left in between. The germline V gene has CDR1 SGHRS and CDR2 YFSETQ. The CDR3 sequence is 16 residues long. The CDR3 DNA reads as TGCGCCAGCAGCTTTGAGGAGGTAGGGGCCTACAATGAGCAGTTCTTC. Protein sequence: CASSFEEVGAYNEQFF. Supplemented by reference TRBV5-1 and TRBJ2-1, the full variable domain reads KAGVTQTPRYLIKTRGQQVTLSCSPISGHRSVSWYQQTPGQGLQFLFEYFSETQRNKGNFPGRFSGRQFSNSRSEMNVSTLELGDSALYLCASSFEEVGAYNEQFFGPGTRLTVL.

V usage is TRBV11-2 and J usage is TRBJ1-2; D gene unclear. Germline lookup yields CDR1 SGHAT and CDR2 FQNNGV. V lost 4 bases, J lost 5 bases, and 14 bases lay in between. CDR3 size: 14 residues. The CDR3 loop is CASSSNSRGYGYTF. Written as DNA, the CDR3 is TGTGCCAGCAGCTCCAATTCCCGGGGTTATGGCTACACCTTC.

The chain carries TRBV5-4 and TRBJ2-7; possible D gene TRBD2, 6 bases. Germline lookup yields CDR1 SGHNT and CDR2 YYREEE (reference sequence). Trimming shortened V by 4 bases and J by 0 bases, and 11 bases separated the two germline ends. The CDR3 runs to 14 residues. The CDR3 DNA is TGTGCCAGCAGCCCGGACTACTTCTCCTACGAGCAGTACTTC. Translated: CASSPDYFSYEQYF.

Concerning this clone: Other DNA sequences of this sample code for an identical CDR3. This rearrangement joins TRBV30 to TRBJ2-7; D gene ambiguous. Per germline, CDR1 GTSNPN and CDR2 SVGIG (reference sequence). The ends were cut back, 5 bases at V and 4 bases at J, with 6 bases in the middle. CDR3 length equals 10 residues. CDR3 loop: CAWGDYEQYF. The CDR3 region has the DNA TGTGCCTGGGGCGATTACGAGCAGTACTTC.

This chain connects TRBV11-2 to TRBJ2-2; 13 bases line up with TRBD2. Trimming removed 3 bases from V and 6 bases from J; junction bases left unmatched: 7. Germline CDR1 SGHAT, CDR2 FQNNGV. The CDR3 runs to 17 residues. The CDR3 sequence: CASSFPGTSGKSGELFF. The CDR3 DNA reads as TGTGCCAGCAGCTTCCCCGGGACTAGCGGGAAGTCCGGGGAGCTGTTTTTT.

This clone has only one observation. V is TRBV7-9 and J is TRBJ2-1, with 14 bases fitting TRBD2. The CDR3 contains 16 residues. The V segment lost 4 bases and the J segment 9 bases; nucleotides outside the gene matches: 8. Germline lookup yields CDR1 SEHNR and CDR2 FQNEAQ (reference sequence). Here the CDR3 reads CASSSPGLAGAGEQFF. The CDR3 region has the DNA TGTGCCAGCAGCTCACCGGGACTAGCGGGAGCGGGTGAGCAGTTCTTC.

The chain couples TRBV7-1 to TRBJ1-1, with 11 bases lining up with TRBD1. TRBV7-1 is annotated as an ORF whose role is uncertain. The CDR3 runs 19 residues. Germline trimming cut 5 bases from V and 4 bases from J; bases unmatched to any gene: 18. The CDR3 nucleotides are TGTGCCAGCAGCCTGCGCCCGATTGGACAGGGGGCGGTCGGCACTGAAGCTTTCTTT. Amino acids: CASSLRPIGQGAVGTEAFF.

The chain joins TRBV10-3 to TRBJ2-7, with D maybe TRBD2 (5 bases). V was trimmed by 4 bases and J by 1 base, leaving 11 bases between them. Germline values: CDR1 ENHRY, CDR2 SYGVKD. The CDR3 length is 14 residues. The CDR3 sequence: CAISARTSSYEQYF. The CDR3 coding sequence is TGTGCCATCAGTGCCCGGACTTCTTCCTACGAGCAGTACTTC.

The chain combines TRBV11-1 with TRBJ2-7; D remains unclear. Germline CDR1 SGHAT, CDR2 FQDESV (reference sequence). The CDR3 spans 12 residues. Between the trimmed V and J ends, which lost 10 bases and 2 bases, there was a span of 12 bases. The CDR3 DNA reads TGTGCCAACACCGAGACTCCCTACGAGCAGTACTTC. Encoded protein: CANTETPYEQYF.

V is TRBV5-1 and J is TRBJ2-2; TRBD2 aligns across 12 bases. The germline V gene encodes CDR1 SGHRS and CDR2 YFSETQ. There are 18 residues in the CDR3. Unmatched junction bases numbered 17, after V lost 7 bases and J lost 7 bases. The DNA for the CDR3 is TGCGCCAGCGGCCAACGGAGTCTAGCGGGAGGGCCTGGCGGGGAGCTGTTTTTT. Its protein product is CASGQRSLAGGPGGELFF. Complete variable domain (other parts from reference TRBV5-1 and TRBJ2-2): KAGVTQTPRYLIKTRGQQVTLSCSPISGHRSVSWYQQTPGQGLQFLFEYFSETQRNKGNFPGRFSGRQFSNSRSEMNVSTLELGDSALYLCASGQRSLAGGPGGELFFGEGSRLTVL.

J is TRBJ2-7 and V is TRBV5-6; 8 bases are shared with TRBD1. There are 14 residues in the CDR3. V lost 4 bases and J lost 3; bases outside the gene matches: 6. Germline V lookup: CDR1 SGHDT, CDR2 YYEEEE. Here the CDR3 reads CASSPRTGYYEQYF. CDR3 sequence (DNA): TGTGCCAGCAGCCCGAGGACAGGGTACTACGAGCAGTACTTC.

The J gene is TRBJ2-7, the V gene TRBV5-1; unclear D gene. The ends were cut back, 0 bases at V and 0 bases at J, with 10 bases in the middle. The CDR3 consists of 15 residues. The V gene's germline CDR1 is SGHRS and CDR2 YFSETQ. CDR3 nucleotides: TGCGCCAGCAGCTTGGACACTCTTTACTCCTACGAGCAGTACTTC. Residues: CASSLDTLYSYEQYF.

The chain recombines TRBV19 with TRBJ1-2; D is perhaps TRBD1 (6 bases). This CDR3 spans 14 amino acids. Per germline, CDR1 LNHDA and CDR2 SQIVND (reference sequence). V shed 5 bases and J shed 3 bases, with 13 bases lying between them. The CDR3 nucleotides read TGTGCCAGTAGTGGACCAGGGGAAGACTATGGCTACACCTTC. Its protein is CASSGPGEDYGYTF.

The chain has TRBV29-1 and TRBJ1-1; D not certain. This CDR3 has 14 amino acids. CDR1 and CDR2 from the germline V gene are SQVTM and ANQGSEA. V was trimmed by 6 bases and J by 4 bases, leaving 18 bases between them. The CDR3 sequence: CSVRNRHSPTEAFF. The CDR3 DNA follows: TGCAGCGTCCGAAATAGACACAGTCCCACTGAAGCTTTCTTT.

The V call is TRBV12-2, the J call TRBJ2-7; no check of the table's D call, TRBD2, against the DNA was made. TRBV12-2 is shown as a pseudogene. The CDR3 covers 19 residues. The CDR3 loop is CASRFYRDYPREEYEGQYF. The CDR3, as DNA: TGTGCAAGTCGCTTTTATCGGGACTACCCCCGAGAGGAATACGAGGGGCAGTACTTC.

J is TRBJ2-7 and V is TRBV11-2; D may be TRBD2 (5 bases). V lost 1 base, J lost 2 bases, and 9 bases lay in between. This CDR3 is built from 14 residues. The germline V gene has CDR1 SGHAT and CDR2 FQNNGV. The CDR3 sequence: CASSLALLAYEQYF. The CDR3 coding sequence is TGTGCCAGCAGCTTAGCCCTACTAGCCTACGAGCAGTACTTC. Complete variable domain (other parts from reference TRBV11-2 and TRBJ2-7): EAGVAQSPRYKIIEKRQSVAFWCNPISGHATLYWYQQILGQGPKLLIQFQNNGVVDDSQLPKDRFSAERLKGVDSTLKIQPAKLEDSAVYLCASSLALLAYEQYFGPGTRLTVT.

The rearrangement joins TRBV5-1 to TRBJ2-1, with D perhaps matching TRBD1 (6 bases). The V gene's germline CDR1 is SGHRS and CDR2 YFSETQ. Trimming cost V 2 bases and J 4 bases, with 16 bases left between them. The CDR3 has 16 amino acids. The CDR3 nucleotides read TGCGCCAGCAGCTTTGAGGGGGTCGGTTTTTACAATGAGCAGTTCTTC. Protein product: CASSFEGVGFYNEQFF. Full variable domain (rest looked up from reference TRBV5-1 and TRBJ2-1): KAGVTQTPRYLIKTRGQQVTLSCSPISGHRSVSWYQQTPGQGLQFLFEYFSETQRNKGNFPGRFSGRQFSNSRSEMNVSTLELGDSALYLCASSFEGVGFYNEQFFGPGTRLTVL.

The chain couples TRBV27 to TRBJ1-4; D gene ambiguous. V was clipped by 5 bases and J by 5 bases, with 18 bases between them. The CDR3 is 16 residues long. Germline lookup yields CDR1 MNHEY and CDR2 SMNVEV (reference sequence). CDR3 sequence reads: CASSGSPAGLNEKLFF. The CDR3 DNA is TGTGCCAGCAGTGGGTCCCCGGCAGGACTAAATGAAAAACTGTTTTTT.

This chain uses TRBV7-3 with TRBJ2-2, with 11 bases identical to TRBD2. After removal of 6 bases from V and 1 base from J, the junction contained 1 base not matched to a gene. CDR3 length: 15 residues. Looked up from germline, CDR1 is SGHTA and CDR2 is FQGTGA. This CDR3 reads CASSLAGGNTGELFF. The CDR3 nucleotides read TGTGCCAGCAGTCTAGCGGGAGGGAACACCGGGGAGCTGTTTTTT.

This chain links TRBV7-9 with TRBJ1-1; possible D gene TRBD1, 5 bases. Looked up from germline, CDR1 is SEHNR and CDR2 is FQNEAQ (reference sequence). This CDR3 comprises 18 residues. The V end lost 6 bases, the J end lost 0 bases, and 23 bases lay between the germline ends. CDR3 sequence: CASRPMLFLGLMNTEAFF. CDR3 in DNA: TGTGCCAGCAGACCCATGCTATTTTTGGGACTCATGAACACTGAAGCTTTCTTT.

The chain employs TRBV5-5 and TRBJ2-7; TRBD1 aligns across 7 bases. This CDR3 has 14 residues. Germline V lookup: CDR1 SGHKS, CDR2 YYEKEE (reference sequence). V lost 4 bases and J lost 5; bases outside the gene matches: 9. The CDR3 is CASSPGTAWDEQYF. The CDR3 coding sequence is TGTGCCAGCAGCCCAGGGACAGCATGGGACGAGCAGTACTTC.

The genes are TRBV27 and TRBJ2-4; D remains ambiguous. In germline, CDR1 is MNHEY, CDR2 SMNVEV (reference sequence). There are 14 residues in the CDR3. The V end was cut by 7 bases, the J end by 0 bases, with 10 bases between. As DNA, the CDR3 is TGTGCCAGCACCGGCCGACTAGCCAAAAACATTCAGTACTTC. Amino acids: CASTGRLAKNIQYF.

The table lists this clone with a few counts. This chain uses TRBV2 with TRBJ1-6; D possibly corresponds to TRBD1 (6 bases). V gave up 7 bases and J gave up 9 bases, with 16 bases separating them. The CDR3 length is 14 residues. The germline gives CDR1 SNHLY, CDR2 FYNNEI. DNA for the CDR3: TGTGCCAGCAATCCGACAGGTCCCCTTTCACCCCTCCACTTT. Its protein product is CASNPTGPLSPLHF.

CDR3 region: CASSQAQGSYEQYF. CDR3 coding DNA: TGTGCCAGCAGCCAAGCTCAGGGCTCCTACGAGCAGTACTTC. The chain has TRBV4-2 and TRBJ2-7; weak D call: TRBD1 (5 bases). V lost 1 base, J lost 0 bases, and 7 bases lay in between. The CDR3 consists of 14 residues. The V gene's germline CDR1 is LGHNA and CDR2 YNFKEQ.

This clone was found a few times. V gene TRBV2 combines with J gene TRBJ1-5; unclear D gene. This CDR3 is 13 amino acids long. The V end lost 4 bases, the J end lost 5 bases, and 9 bases lay between the germline ends. CDR1 SNHLY and CDR2 FYNNEI come from the germline V gene. As DNA, the CDR3 is TGTGCCAGCAGTGTTACGACCCATCAGCCCCAGCATTTT. Its protein product is CASSVTTHQPQHF.

With respect to this clone: At one end, the junction sequence differs from germline, possibly due to a read error. The gene calls are TRBV6-6 and TRBJ2-7, with a tentative D call TRBD1 (7 bases). The germline V gene has CDR1 MNHNY and CDR2 SVGAGI (reference sequence). The CDR3 totals 15 residues. CDR3 DNA sequence: TGTGCCAGCACTTACTCTCCCCAGGGGGGCTACGAGCAGTACTTC. This gives the protein CASTYSPQGGYEQYF.

CDR3 in amino acids: CASSVGQAIPNYEQYF. The CDR3 bases are TGCGCCAGCAGTGTAGGACAGGCGATACCAAACTACGAGCAGTACTTC. This chain connects TRBV4-1 to TRBJ2-7; 7 nucleotides align to TRBD1. The CDR3 loop spans 16 amino acids. Germline CDR1 MGHRA, CDR2 YSYEKL. V lost 6 bases to trimming and J lost 3 bases; unmatched junction nucleotides: 14.

The rearrangement uses TRBV19 and TRBJ1-3; 7 nucleotides match TRBD1. The germline V gene encodes CDR1 LNHDA and CDR2 SQIVND (reference sequence). CDR3 length: 16 residues. The ends lost 5 bases at V and 0 bases at J; junction bases unmatched: 7. The CDR3 reads CASSSNRDSSGNTIYF. DNA of the CDR3: TGTGCCAGTAGTTCCAACCGGGACAGCTCTGGAAACACCATATATTTT.

The chain joins TRBV5-5 to TRBJ2-7; unclear D gene. Germline assignment: CDR1 SGHKS and CDR2 YYEKEE (reference sequence). Trimming shortened V by 3 bases and J by 2 bases, and 3 bases separated the two germline ends. The CDR3 runs 11 residues. This CDR3 is CASSSTYEQYF. The CDR3 region has the DNA TGTGCCAGCAGCTCGACCTACGAGCAGTACTTC.